A single TCR beta chain is shown here with its context. Its antigen is not identified. The data derive from a study of cytomegalovirus exposure and HLA in healthy donors. The method was immunoSEQ multiplex PCR; TCRdb's version includes in-frame clones alone and lacks a portion of them. The sample holds about 150,000 clones, 80% to 90% seen once. General study findings and limits: Clusters of TCRs from the first cohort tended to co-occur in the 100 to 150 validation repertoires (as a later analysis found).

V lost 8 bases, J lost 2 bases, and 6 bases lay in between. The CDR3 loop spans 11 amino acids. In germline, CDR1 is MNHEY, CDR2 SVGAGI. The donors belonged to the roughly 130-subject validation cohort, separate from the roughly 670-subject first cohort. What was sequenced was PBMCs. V gene TRBV6-5 combines with J gene TRBJ1-2, with a tentative D call TRBD1 (5 bases). The TCR originated in a man aged 18 to 35 in good health and CMV-seropositive. The CDR3 sequence is CASGGNYGYTF. The CDR3, as DNA: TGTGCCAGCGGGGGGAACTATGGCTACACCTTC.